Shown below are 12 T cell receptor beta chains from a single sample sequenced in a study of T cell repertoires in cytomegalovirus infection. These receptors lack a known antigen. From the reads, TCRdb called clonotypes with MiXCR, one entry per CDR3 protein. The table lists approximately 600,000 distinct CDR3 sequences, roughly 42% of them singletons. This sample comprised cultured PBMCs, obtained from culture after CMV antigen stimulation. These receptors all stem from a human donor in good health (CMV status not recorded). Some clones in this sample may be carry-over from other donors' samples.

This chain uses TRBV5-1 with TRBJ2-5; D unresolved. The V gene lost 5 bases and the J gene lost 4 bases, with 12 bases spanning the gap. This CDR3 has 13 residues. The germline V gene has CDR1 SGHRS and CDR2 YFSETQ. CDR3 loop: CASSFTRAETQYF. The CDR3 DNA reads TGCGCCAGCAGTTTCACAAGGGCAGAGACCCAGTACTTC.

The V call is TRBV4-2, the J call TRBJ2-2; D gene uncertain. The CDR3 sequence is 15 residues long. Trimming pared 1 base from V and 3 bases from J, leaving 9 bases between. CDR1 and CDR2 (germline): LGHNA, YNFKEQ. The CDR3 spells CASSQAAQYTGELFF. The CDR3 region has the DNA TGTGCCAGCAGCCAAGCGGCTCAATACACCGGGGAGCTGTTTTTT.

This clonotype was recorded a few times. This chain uses TRBV20-1 with TRBJ2-1, with 9 bases that match TRBD2. J lost 1 base, V lost 3 bases, and 7 bases had no gene match. The CDR3 is made up of 16 amino acids. CDR1 is DFQATT and CDR2 is SNEGSKA in the germline V gene (reference sequence). For the CDR3, the DNA is TGCAGTGCTAGTAGCTCTAGCGGGAATTCCTACAATGAGCAGTTCTTC. It is translated as CSASSSSGNSYNEQFF.

This clonotype was observed a handful of times. This sequence joins TRBV7-8 and TRBJ2-3, with 9 bases that match TRBD1. CDR3 length: 15 amino acids. CDR1 is SGHVS and CDR2 is FQNEAQ in the germline V gene. V gave up 1 base and J gave up 5 bases; unmatched junction bases: 4. CDR3 amino acids: CASSLGTGAGDTQYF. The CDR3 DNA is TGTGCCAGCAGCTTAGGGACAGGGGCAGGAGATACGCAGTATTTT.

The table lists this clonotype with a few counts. This chain uses TRBV28 with TRBJ2-3; D gene uncertain. This CDR3 has 13 amino acids. Germline values: CDR1 MDHEN, CDR2 SYDVKM. V gave up 5 bases and J gave up 6 bases, with 12 bases separating them. CDR3 in amino acids: CASSPTSADTQYF. In DNA form, the CDR3 reads TGTGCCAGCAGTCCGACCTCCGCGGATACGCAGTATTTT.

This clonotype was observed at least ten times. The gene calls are TRBV7-2 and TRBJ1-6; weak D call: TRBD1 (6 bases). CDR1 and CDR2 from the germline V gene are SGHTA and FQGNSA. V gave up 2 bases and J gave up 5 bases, with 16 bases separating them. The CDR3 is made up of 17 amino acids. In nucleotides, the CDR3 is TGTGCCAGCAGCTTATTCCCAAGGGGACATGATAATTCACCCCTCCACTTT. This gives the protein CASSLFPRGHDNSPLHF.

The CDR3, as DNA: TGTGCCACTAAAGGGCCAGCGGAGAACACCGGGGAGCTGTTTTTT. Translation gives CATKGPAENTGELFF. The V gene is TRBV10-3, the J gene TRBJ2-2, with a possible D match to TRBD2 (5 bases). CDR1 is ENHRY, CDR2 SYGVKD, per germline. Deletions cut 10 bases from V and 1 base from J, with 16 bases between. The CDR3 has 15 amino acids.

This sequence joins TRBV20-1 and TRBJ2-3, with TRBD2 matching over 11 bases. The junction had 10 bases not matched to a gene; V was cut back by 5 bases and J by 6 bases. Germline V gives CDR1 DFQATT, CDR2 SNEGSKA (reference sequence). The CDR3 sequence is 15 residues long. CDR3 amino acids: CSAFGLAGTSDTQYF. The CDR3 DNA is TGCAGTGCTTTCGGACTAGCGGGCACCTCGGATACGCAGTATTTT.

The V and J genes are TRBV6-2 or TRBV6-3 and TRBJ2-7; 11 positions match TRBD2. J was trimmed by 6 bases and V by 0 bases; bases with no gene match: 19. The germline V gene has CDR1 MNHEY and CDR2 SVGEGT. The CDR3 extends over 20 amino acids. CDR3 in amino acids: CASSYSTDDRTSGFISEQYF. The CDR3 bases are TGTGCCAGCAGTTACTCGACCGACGACAGGACTAGCGGGTTTATTTCCGAGCAGTACTTC.

In its sample, this clonotype was seen a few times. V usage is TRBV11-3 and J usage is TRBJ2-1; 8 nucleotides agree with TRBD2. With V trimmed by 5 bases and J by 5 bases, 5 bases remained unmatched. The CDR3 consists of 14 residues. The germline V gene encodes CDR1 SGHNT and CDR2 YENEEA. The CDR3 DNA sequence: TGTGCCAGCAGCAGTCGGACTAGCCACAATGAGCAGTTCTTC. Protein sequence: CASSSRTSHNEQFF.

The chain combines TRBV6-2 or TRBV6-3 with TRBJ2-2; D ambiguous. The V and J ends lost 6 bases and 4 bases respectively, with 12 bases between them. Germline V gene sequence: CDR1 MNHEY, CDR2 SVGEGT. The CDR3 contains 14 residues. The CDR3 DNA is TGTGCCAGCAGCAAACGGCACCCCACCGGGGAGCTGTTTTTT. Translating gives CASSKRHPTGELFF.

The chain uses TRBV18 and TRBJ1-5, with TRBD1 matching over 7 bases. The CDR3 totals 15 residues. V was clipped by 2 bases and J by 2 bases; unmatched bases: 3. The germline gives CDR1 KGHSH, CDR2 LQKENI. DNA of the CDR3: TGTGCCAGCTCACCAACCGGGACAGGCAATCAGCCCCAGCATTTT. Its protein product is CASSPTGTGNQPQHF.